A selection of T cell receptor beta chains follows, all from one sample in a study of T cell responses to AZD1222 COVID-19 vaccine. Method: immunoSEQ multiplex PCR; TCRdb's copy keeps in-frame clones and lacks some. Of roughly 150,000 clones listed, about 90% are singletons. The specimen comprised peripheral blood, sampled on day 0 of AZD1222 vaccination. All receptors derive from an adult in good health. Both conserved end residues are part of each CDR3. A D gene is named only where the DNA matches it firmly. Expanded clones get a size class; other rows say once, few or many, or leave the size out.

CDR3aa: CASSQGVRGEYHGYTF
CDR3nt: TGCGCCAGCAGCCAAGGCGTGAGAGGGGAATATCATGGCTACACCTTC
d_gene: -
abundance: once
v_gene: TRBV4-3
j_gene: TRBJ1-2

CDR3aa: CASSLGPAQETQYF
CDR3nt: TGTGCCAGCAGCTTGGGGCCAGCCCAAGAGACCCAGTACTTC
d_gene: -
abundance: few
v_gene: TRBV5-4
j_gene: TRBJ2-5

CDR3aa: CSVAGTVTYEQYF
CDR3nt: TGCAGCGTTGCAGGGACTGTAACCTACGAGCAGTACTTC
d_gene: -
abundance: -
v_gene: TRBV29-1
j_gene: TRBJ2-7

CDR3aa: CASRDGHRGNQPQHF
CDR3nt: TGTGCCAGCAGAGACGGACACCGGGGCAATCAGCCCCAGCATTTT
d_gene: -
abundance: -
v_gene: TRBV2
j_gene: TRBJ1-5

CDR3aa: CASSPAGITTGELFF
CDR3nt: TGTGCCAGCAGTCCCGCGGGGATCACCACCGGGGAGCTGTTTTTT
d_gene: -
abundance: -
v_gene: TRBV28
j_gene: TRBJ2-2

CDR3aa: CASSPDVGRARPPTF
CDR3nt: TGTGCCAGCAGCCCCGATGTGGGGCGGGCCCGGCCTCCGACCTTC
d_gene: -
abundance: -
v_gene: TRBV5-6
j_gene: TRBJ1-2

CDR3aa: CASSYFGRTEETQYF
CDR3nt: TGTGCCAGCAGTTACTTTGGGCGGACAGAAGAGACCCAGTACTTC
d_gene: -
abundance: -
v_gene: TRBV6-2/TRBV6-3
j_gene: TRBJ2-5

CDR3aa: CASSSDRANTQYF
CDR3nt: TGTGCCAGCAGCTCGGACAGAGCCAATACGCAGTATTTT
d_gene: -
abundance: once
v_gene: TRBV7-2
j_gene: TRBJ2-3

CDR3aa: CASSYSRTGGNSEQYF
CDR3nt: TGTGCCAGCAGTTACTCGAGAACAGGGGGAAATAGCGAGCAGTACTTC
d_gene: TRBD1
abundance: -
v_gene: TRBV6-5
j_gene: TRBJ2-7

CDR3aa: CSASKSAGHLSGANVLTF
CDR3nt: TGCAGTGCTAGTAAATCTGCGGGACACTTATCTGGGGCCAACGTCCTGACTTTC
d_gene: -
abundance: -
v_gene: TRBV20-1
j_gene: TRBJ2-6

CDR3aa: CASSLVGGENSYEQYF
CDR3nt: TGTGCCAGCAGCTTAGTCGGGGGCGAGAACTCCTACGAGCAGTACTTC
d_gene: -
abundance: once
v_gene: TRBV7-2
j_gene: TRBJ2-7

CDR3aa: CASSLTGGNSNQPQHF
CDR3nt: TGTGCCAGTAGCCTAACAGGGGGGAATAGCAATCAGCCCCAGCATTTT
d_gene: TRBD1
abundance: few
v_gene: TRBV19
j_gene: TRBJ1-5

CDR3aa: CASSPLSGNTIYF
CDR3nt: TGTGCCAGCAGCCCACTCTCTGGAAACACCATATATTTT
d_gene: -
abundance: -
v_gene: TRBV5-6
j_gene: TRBJ1-3

CDR3aa: CASSAQTGYTEAFF
CDR3nt: TGTGCCAGTAGTGCCCAGACAGGGTACACTGAAGCTTTCTTT
d_gene: TRBD1
abundance: -
v_gene: TRBV19
j_gene: TRBJ1-1

CDR3aa: CASSFRTSGGAKNIQYF
CDR3nt: TGTGCCAGCAGCTTCCGGACTAGCGGGGGAGCCAAAAACATTCAGTACTTC
d_gene: TRBD2
abundance: once
v_gene: TRBV7-9
j_gene: TRBJ2-4

CDR3aa: CASSPGEDYTGELFF
CDR3nt: TGCGCCAGCAGCCCCGGGGAGGACTACACCGGGGAGCTGTTTTTT
d_gene: -
abundance: -
v_gene: TRBV4-1
j_gene: TRBJ2-2

CDR3aa: CASSPGTTYEQYF
CDR3nt: TGTGCCAGCAGCCCTGGGACTACCTACGAGCAGTACTTC
d_gene: TRBD2
abundance: -
v_gene: TRBV9
j_gene: TRBJ2-7

CDR3aa: CASSVVPLLFNEQFF
CDR3nt: TGTGCCAGCAGCGTAGTCCCCTTACTGTTCAATGAGCAGTTCTTC
d_gene: -
abundance: -
v_gene: TRBV9
j_gene: TRBJ2-1

CDR3aa: CASKSSPQPQHF
CDR3nt: TGTGCCAGCAAGTCATCCCCGCAGCCCCAGCATTTT
d_gene: -
abundance: -
v_gene: TRBV6-5
j_gene: TRBJ1-5

CDR3aa: CASSHPGQGAVGTDTQYF
CDR3nt: TGTGCCAGCAGCCATCCGGGACAGGGGGCCGTGGGCACAGATACGCAGTATTTT
d_gene: TRBD1
abundance: -
v_gene: TRBV5-4
j_gene: TRBJ2-3

CDR3aa: CASSWTGVGNQPQHF
CDR3nt: TGTGCCAGCAGTTGGACAGGGGTGGGCAATCAGCCCCAGCATTTT
d_gene: TRBD1
abundance: -
v_gene: TRBV7-2
j_gene: TRBJ1-5

CDR3aa: CATSWGADQPQHF
CDR3nt: TGTGCCACCAGTTGGGGGGCGGATCAGCCCCAGCATTTT
d_gene: -
abundance: -
v_gene: TRBV24-1
j_gene: TRBJ1-5

CDR3aa: CASSLIQLNTEAFF
CDR3nt: TGTGCCAGCAGTTTAATACAATTGAACACTGAAGCTTTCTTT
d_gene: -
abundance: once
v_gene: TRBV28
j_gene: TRBJ1-1

CDR3aa: CASSWGTGSNQPQHF
CDR3nt: TGTGCCAGCAGCTGGGGGACAGGGAGCAATCAGCCCCAGCATTTT
d_gene: TRBD1
abundance: -
v_gene: TRBV7-2
j_gene: TRBJ1-5

CDR3aa: CASRYGLAGNNEQFF
CDR3nt: TGTGCCAGCAGATACGGACTAGCGGGGAACAATGAGCAGTTCTTC
d_gene: TRBD2
abundance: -
v_gene: TRBV6-2/TRBV6-3
j_gene: TRBJ2-1

CDR3aa: CASSFSPQSGEQYF
CDR3nt: TGTGCCAGCAGCTTTTCCCCCCAAAGCGGCGAGCAGTACTTC
d_gene: -
abundance: -
v_gene: TRBV7-2
j_gene: TRBJ2-7

CDR3aa: CASSLLQNTEAFF
CDR3nt: TGTGCCAGCAGTTTACTCCAGAACACTGAAGCTTTCTTT
d_gene: -
abundance: -
v_gene: TRBV28
j_gene: TRBJ1-1

CDR3aa: CAWIKAGTDNEKLFF
CDR3nt: TGTGCCTGGATCAAAGCCGGGACAGATAATGAAAAACTGTTTTTT
d_gene: TRBD1
abundance: -
v_gene: TRBV30
j_gene: TRBJ1-4

CDR3aa: CASSYVGLAGTEQFF
CDR3nt: TGTGCCAGCAGTTATGTAGGACTAGCGGGAACTGAGCAGTTCTTC
d_gene: TRBD2
abundance: -
v_gene: TRBV6-2/TRBV6-3
j_gene: TRBJ2-1

CDR3aa: CASGRAGDNEQFF
CDR3nt: TGTGCCAGCGGGAGGGCGGGAGACAATGAGCAGTTCTTC
d_gene: TRBD2
abundance: -
v_gene: TRBV7-2
j_gene: TRBJ2-1

CDR3aa: CASSPEVRIYEQYF
CDR3nt: TGCGCCAGCAGCCCAGAAGTCAGGATCTACGAGCAGTACTTC
d_gene: -
abundance: -
v_gene: TRBV4-3
j_gene: TRBJ2-7

CDR3aa: CASSLASGSRYEQYF
CDR3nt: TGCGCCAGCAGCTTGGCCAGTGGGAGCAGGTACGAGCAGTACTTC
d_gene: -
abundance: -
v_gene: TRBV5-1
j_gene: TRBJ2-7

CDR3aa: CATSVGSGRAIDNEQFF
CDR3nt: TGTGCCACCAGTGTTGGAAGCGGGAGGGCCATCGACAATGAGCAGTTCTTC
d_gene: TRBD2
abundance: -
v_gene: TRBV24-1
j_gene: TRBJ2-1

CDR3aa: CAITDTTISNTGELFF
CDR3nt: TGTGCCATCACAGACACAACAATTTCGAACACCGGGGAGCTGTTTTTT
d_gene: -
abundance: -
v_gene: TRBV10-3
j_gene: TRBJ2-2

CDR3aa: CASSLLDPISGNTIYF
CDR3nt: TGTGCCAGCAGTTTACTCGACCCAATATCTGGAAACACCATATATTTT
d_gene: -
abundance: -
v_gene: TRBV27
j_gene: TRBJ1-3

CDR3aa: CAWSVHFTSNYGYTF
CDR3nt: TGTGCCTGGAGTGTACACTTCACTTCTAACTATGGCTACACCTTC
d_gene: -
abundance: -
v_gene: TRBV30
j_gene: TRBJ1-2

CDR3aa: CASSLGTVVGYTF
CDR3nt: TGTGCCAGCAGTTTAGGGACAGTCGTGGGCTACACCTTC
d_gene: TRBD1
abundance: once
v_gene: TRBV28
j_gene: TRBJ1-2